These 30 T cell receptor beta chains came from one sample sequenced in a study of beta chain features in type 1 diabetes. Expressed TCRB transcripts were sequenced after all isolated RNA was converted to cDNA. Using immunoSEQ multiplex PCR, the repertoire was profiled, and TCRdb retains in-frame clones only, with some absent. In the table there are 160,000 or so clones, approximately 9.9% of which are singletons. Sequenced: central memory CD4+ T cells from blood. Every receptor here comes from a woman aged 18-29 years in good health.

This chain links TRBV30 with TRBJ1-1; D not resolved. The CDR3 is 14 amino acids. Germline V gene data show CDR1 as GTSNPN and CDR2 as SVGIG (reference sequence). Trimming took off 2 bases at V and 3 bases at J, with 13 bases between the two ends. CDR3 sequence: CAWSLRTGYTEAFF. In DNA, the CDR3 is TGTGCCTGGAGTCTTCGGACGGGGTACACTGAAGCTTTCTTT.

In its sample, this clone was seen a few times. V gene TRBV7-2 combines with J gene TRBJ2-1; D not resolved. V was pared by 1 base and J by 8 bases, with 6 bases between. Looked up from germline, CDR1 is SGHTA and CDR2 is FQGNSA. The CDR3 length is 12 residues. The CDR3 coding sequence is TGTGCCAGCAGCTTAGTGAGAGATGAGCAGTTCTTC. Its protein is CASSLVRDEQFF.

The chain uses TRBV5-8 and TRBJ2-3, with TRBD1 matching over 10 bases. Germline loops: CDR1 SGHTS, CDR2 YDEGEE. This CDR3 has 16 residues. The trim removed 2 bases at V and 1 base at J, leaving 4 bases unmatched. The CDR3 loop is CASSLGTGDGTDTQYF. The CDR3 nucleotides read TGTGCCAGCAGCTTAGGGACAGGGGACGGCACAGATACGCAGTATTTT.

V and J are TRBV19 and TRBJ2-7, with TRBD2 as a possible D gene (6 bases). Trimming took off 5 bases at V and 4 bases at J, with 9 bases between the two ends. In germline, CDR1 is LNHDA, CDR2 SQIVND (reference sequence). The CDR3 covers 12 residues. The CDR3 DNA sequence: TGTGCCAGTAGTTCACGGGGGTACGAGCAGTACTTC. Translating gives CASSSRGYEQYF.

This clone was seen repeatedly, ten times or more. V is TRBV29-1 and J is TRBJ2-6, with D possibly being TRBD2 (5 bases). CDR3 length: 17 residues. The germline V and J ends were trimmed by 6 bases and 0 bases, with 18 bases remaining between them. Germline CDR1 is SQVTM and CDR2 is ANQGSEA. The CDR3 sequence is CSVAPGYSSSGANVLTF. The CDR3 coding sequence is TGCAGCGTGGCCCCGGGATATAGCAGCTCTGGGGCCAACGTCCTGACTTTC.

This rearrangement joins TRBV5-1 to TRBJ2-5, with 8 positions matching TRBD1. Germline CDR1 and CDR2: SGHRS and YFSETQ. The CDR3 runs 14 residues. The ends lost 4 bases at V and 5 bases at J; junction bases unmatched: 7. The CDR3 reads CASSLRDRSETQYF. The CDR3 region has the DNA TGCGCCAGCAGCCTCCGGGACAGGTCGGAGACCCAGTACTTC.

The chain has TRBV7-9 and TRBJ2-1, with TRBD2 matching over 8 bases. Germline-derived CDR1 and CDR2 are SEHNR and FQNEAQ (reference sequence). After removal of 5 bases from V and 0 bases from J, the junction contained 12 bases not matched to a gene. The CDR3 spans 18 residues. CDR3 amino acids: CASSRPQRESSSYNEQFF. The CDR3 bases are TGTGCCAGCAGCCGACCCCAGCGGGAGTCGAGCTCCTACAATGAGCAGTTCTTC. The whole variable domain, filled in from reference TRBV7-9 and TRBJ2-1, reads DTGVSQNPRHKITKRGQNVTFRCDPISEHNRLYWYRQTLGQGPEFLTYFQNEAQLEKSRLLSDRFSAERPKGSFSTLEIQRTEQGDSAMYLCASSRPQRESSSYNEQFFGPGTRLTVL.

This clone was seen only a few times. The chain links TRBV9 to TRBJ2-1; 8 bases map to TRBD2. The CDR3 consists of 16 residues. The junction had 5 bases not matched to a gene; V was cut back by 0 bases and J by 3 bases. Germline V gene lookup returns CDR1 SGDLS and CDR2 YYNGEE. Written as DNA, the CDR3 is TGTGCCAGCAGCGTAGCTAATAGCGGGAACTACAATGAGCAGTTCTTC. The encoded protein is CASSVANSGNYNEQFF.

This clone was picked up many times. The gene calls are TRBV27 and TRBJ1-1, with D possibly matching TRBD1 (6 bases). Germline lookup yields CDR1 MNHEY and CDR2 SMNVEV (reference sequence). The CDR3 length is 14 residues. With 2 bases removed from V and 5 bases from J, the gap between germline ends came to 12 bases. The CDR3 sequence: CASSLAGRGTEAFF. The CDR3 DNA follows: TGTGCCAGCAGTTTAGCGGGGAGGGGGACTGAAGCTTTCTTT.

This rearrangement joins TRBV7-2 to TRBJ2-5; 14 nucleotides align to TRBD2. V was pared by 3 bases and J by 1 base, with 1 base of the junction left unmatched. Germline assignment: CDR1 SGHTA and CDR2 FQGNSA. The CDR3 has 16 amino acids. CDR3: CASSFGTSGGQETQYF. The CDR3 DNA sequence: TGTGCCAGCAGCTTCGGGACTAGCGGGGGCCAAGAGACCCAGTACTTC.

This chain links TRBV7-2 with TRBJ2-5; TRBD1 aligns across 8 bases. This CDR3 is built from 16 residues. The junction had 15 bases not matched to a gene; V was cut back by 5 bases and J by 7 bases. Germline CDR1 is SGHTA and CDR2 is FQGNSA. Written as DNA, the CDR3 is TGTGCCAGCAGCCAAGGGACAGGACTTCTGAAAGGGACCCAGTACTTC. This translates into CASSQGTGLLKGTQYF.

The chain has TRBV27 and TRBJ1-4, with 7 bases identical to TRBD1. This CDR3 comprises 15 residues. Trimming cost V 6 bases and J 5 bases; bases outside gene matches: 9. The germline V gene has CDR1 MNHEY and CDR2 SMNVEV (reference sequence). The CDR3: CASRQGSWENEKLFF. The CDR3 region has the DNA TGTGCCAGCAGACAGGGGAGTTGGGAGAATGAAAAACTGTTTTTT.

This clone was seen a few times. J is TRBJ2-5 and V is TRBV6-5; D not certain. The CDR3 consists of 14 residues. Germline values: CDR1 MNHEY, CDR2 SVGAGI. The V end lost 2 bases, the J end lost 1 base, and 8 bases lay between the germline ends. The CDR3 DNA reads TGTGCCAGCAGTTACACGCGGCGCCAAGAGACCCAGTACTTC. Its translation is CASSYTRRQETQYF.

The chain joins TRBV7-9 to TRBJ2-5; D is undetermined. The CDR3 loop spans 13 amino acids. Germline loops: CDR1 SEHNR, CDR2 FQNEAQ (reference sequence). V was trimmed by 6 bases and J by 2 bases, leaving 10 bases between them. DNA of the CDR3: TGTGCCAGCAGTCCGGGTCCACAAGAGACCCAGTACTTC. Its protein is CASSPGPQETQYF. Full variable domain (missing parts from reference TRBV7-9 and TRBJ2-5): DTGVSQNPRHKITKRGQNVTFRCDPISEHNRLYWYRQTLGQGPEFLTYFQNEAQLEKSRLLSDRFSAERPKGSFSTLEIQRTEQGDSAMYLCASSPGPQETQYFGPGTRLLVL.

This clone was observed a handful of times. J is TRBJ2-3 and V is TRBV18, with TRBD1 matching over 9 bases. Unmatched junction bases numbered 5, after V lost 2 bases and J lost 5 bases. This CDR3 is built from 15 residues. CDR1 and CDR2 from the germline V gene are KGHSH and LQKENI. CDR3 sequence: CASSPGQGNRDTQYF. The CDR3, as DNA: TGTGCCAGCTCACCAGGACAGGGGAATAGAGATACGCAGTATTTT.

The chain is built from TRBV30 and TRBJ1-5; 8 bases align to TRBD1. The CDR3 extends over 13 amino acids. J was trimmed by 10 bases and V by 1 base; bases with no gene match: 6. Germline V gene sequence: CDR1 GTSNPN, CDR2 SVGIG (reference sequence). The CDR3 coding sequence is TGTGCCTGGAGTGAGGACAGGGCGCAACCCCAGCATTTT. This sequence encodes CAWSEDRAQPQHF. The variable domain in full, with the rest retrieved from reference TRBV30 and TRBJ1-5, is SQTIHQWPATLVQPVGSPLSLECTVEGTSNPNLYWYRQAAGRGLQLLFYSVGIGQISSEVPQNLSASRPQDRQFILSSKKLLLSDSGFYLCAWSEDRAQPQHFGDGTRLSIL.

This clone showed up just a few times. This rearrangement joins TRBV5-1 to TRBJ1-2; 8 nucleotides align to TRBD1. V was pared by 0 bases and J by 2 bases, with 3 bases of the junction left unmatched. The CDR3 length is 15 residues. Germline-derived CDR1 and CDR2 are SGHRS and YFSETQ. CDR3 amino acids: CASSLEGQANYGYTF. CDR3 nucleotides: TGCGCCAGCAGCTTGGAGGGACAGGCGAACTATGGCTACACCTTC.

The chain combines TRBV6-6 with TRBJ1-4; 9 bases map to TRBD1. The CDR3 length is 13 residues. V dropped 6 bases and J dropped 8; count of bases not matched to a gene: 4. Looked up from germline, CDR1 is MNHNY and CDR2 is SVGAGI (reference sequence). The CDR3 bases are TGTGCCAGCAGCACCGGGACAGGGGAAAAACTGTTTTTT. Its protein product is CASSTGTGEKLFF.

The V gene is TRBV7-2, the J gene TRBJ1-2, with 7 bases matching TRBD1. V was clipped by 4 bases and J by 5 bases; unmatched bases: 1. There are 12 residues in the CDR3. The V gene's germline CDR1 is SGHTA and CDR2 FQGNSA. The chain's CDR3 is CASSSRGYGYTF. The CDR3 DNA sequence: TGTGCCAGCAGCTCCAGGGGGTATGGCTACACCTTC.

This chain links TRBV4-3 with TRBJ1-4, with unresolved D. This CDR3 has 14 amino acids. V lost 1 base and J 8 bases, leaving 11 bases between the germline ends. Per germline, CDR1 LGHNA and CDR2 YSLEER. CDR3 in amino acids: CASSQGQVGEKLFF. CDR3 bases: TGCGCCAGCAGCCAAGGGCAGGTCGGCGAAAAACTGTTTTTT.

The chain is built from TRBV9 and TRBJ2-5, with 11 nucleotides matching TRBD2. The CDR3 length is 15 residues. Trimming removed 3 bases from V and 4 bases from J; junction bases left unmatched: 5. Germline V gives CDR1 SGDLS, CDR2 YYNGEE. DNA for the CDR3: TGTGCCAGCAGCGATCGCCTAGCGGGGGGAGAGACCCAGTACTTC. Translating gives CASSDRLAGGETQYF.

This chain links TRBV30 with TRBJ1-5, with D possibly being TRBD1 (5 bases). Germline V gene data show CDR1 as GTSNPN and CDR2 as SVGIG (reference sequence). The CDR3 sequence is 13 residues long. Trimming removed 1 base at V and 4 bases at J, with 8 bases between. The CDR3 loop is CAWSAEGNQPQHF. CDR3 DNA: TGTGCCTGGAGTGCGGAGGGGAATCAGCCCCAGCATTTT.

This clone appeared a few times. This chain links TRBV7-2 with TRBJ2-7; TRBD2 aligns across 7 bases. Per the germline V gene, CDR1 is SGHTA and CDR2 is FQGNSA. V was clipped by 1 base and J by 5 bases; unmatched bases: 5. This CDR3 has 14 residues. The CDR3 DNA reads as TGTGCCAGCAGCTTAGAGGGAGGGCCTAACGAGCAGTACTTC. This gives the protein CASSLEGGPNEQYF.

This clone was counted between two and nine times. The CDR3 protein is CASSTGGSGGTTQYF. CDR3 DNA sequence: TGTGCCAGCAGTACCGGTGGTAGCGGGGGGACTACGCAGTATTTT. This rearrangement joins TRBV7-8 to TRBJ2-3, with TRBD2 matching 10 bases. After removal of 6 bases from V and 8 bases from J, the junction contained 11 bases not matched to a gene. Germline loops: CDR1 SGHVS, CDR2 FQNEAQ. The CDR3 totals 15 residues.

This clone has a handful of counts. The chain combines TRBV7-9 with TRBJ2-4; maybe TRBD1 (6 bases). This CDR3 has 13 residues. Between the trimmed V and J ends, which lost 6 bases and 0 bases, there was a span of 6 bases. Germline CDR1 reads SEHNR; CDR2 reads FQNEAQ (reference sequence). DNA for the CDR3: TGTGCCAGCAGGGACAGAGCCAAAAACATTCAGTACTTC. Translated: CASRDRAKNIQYF.

This clone was observed a handful of times. The V gene is TRBV30, the J gene TRBJ2-6; no definite D call. This CDR3 is built from 17 residues. CDR1 is GTSNPN, CDR2 SVGIG, per germline (reference sequence). V was cut by 5 bases and J by 1 base, with 18 bases left in between. CDR3: CAWGRGRLQSGANVLTF. CDR3 nucleotide sequence: TGTGCCTGGGGCCGAGGCCGCCTCCAGTCTGGGGCCAACGTCCTGACTTTC.

This clone was seen only a few times. In nucleotides, the CDR3 is TGTGCCAGCTCACTGACTATCGGGACAGGGGGCTTCAATGAGCAGTTCTTC. Translating gives CASSLTIGTGGFNEQFF. The rearrangement uses TRBV18 and TRBJ2-1; 12 bases agree with TRBD1. Germline V lookup: CDR1 KGHSH, CDR2 LQKENI. The V and J ends lost 4 bases and 6 bases, in that order; junction bases with no gene match: 10. There are 17 residues in the CDR3.

This clone was seen many times. The V gene is TRBV29-1, the J gene TRBJ2-1, with TRBD1 matching 9 bases. This CDR3 spans 12 amino acids. Germline V gene lookup returns CDR1 SQVTM and CDR2 ANQGSEA. The V and J ends lost 7 bases and 9 bases, in that order; junction bases with no gene match: 7. The chain's CDR3 is CSAPGTGSEQFF. CDR3 coding DNA: TGCAGCGCCCCGGGGACAGGGAGTGAGCAGTTCTTC.

The chain has TRBV6-5 and TRBJ2-5; maybe TRBD2 (5 bases). Trimming cost V 2 bases and J 4 bases, with 11 bases left between them. CDR1 and CDR2 (germline): MNHEY, SVGAGI. This CDR3 spans 14 amino acids. Written as DNA, the CDR3 is TGTGCCAGCAGTTACCCGGGGATGGTAGAGACCCAGTACTTC. Translation: CASSYPGMVETQYF.

The genes are TRBV11-2 and TRBJ1-1; 8 nucleotides line up with TRBD1. V lost 5 bases, J lost 0 bases, and 5 bases stayed unmatched. Germline V CDR1 and CDR2: SGHAT, FQNNGV. The CDR3 has 15 amino acids. The CDR3 reads CASSIRTGMNTEAFF. As DNA, the CDR3 is TGTGCCAGCAGCATAAGGACAGGGATGAACACTGAAGCTTTCTTT.